A single sample is the source of the 31 T cell receptor beta chains below, sequenced in a study of OX40 agonist ivuxolimab in advanced cancers. Measured with immunoSEQ multiplex PCR; TCRdb has only the in-frame clones, and not every one. The sample gives about 34,000 clones, around 90% of which show up once; 4% to 5% is in the top ten. The sequences come from CD4+ or CD8+ T cells sorted from blood, collected in a trial of the OX40 agonist ivuxolimab. All receptors derive from an adult with an advanced solid tumor such as melanoma, head and neck, liver or kidney cancer.

The chain links TRBV19 to TRBJ2-1; 7 bases fit TRBD1. The CDR3 has 13 residues. The germline V gene encodes CDR1 LNHDA and CDR2 SQIVND (reference sequence). J lost 11 bases, V lost 5 bases, and 9 bases had no gene match. Here the CDR3 reads CASSPSGQDKQFF. CDR3 DNA sequence: TGTGCCAGTAGTCCCTCTGGACAGGACAAGCAGTTCTTC. The variable domain in full, with the rest retrieved from reference TRBV19 and TRBJ2-1, is DGGITQSPKYLFRKEGQNVTLSCEQNLNHDAMYWYRQDPGQGLRLIYYSQIVNDFQKGDIAEGYSVSREKKESFPLTVTSAQKNPTAFYLCASSPSGQDKQFFGPGTRLTVL.

The chain links TRBV30 to TRBJ1-2, with 8 bases that match TRBD1. The J segment lost 1 base and the V segment lost 0 bases, leaving 1 base of the junction unmatched. The CDR3 totals 14 residues. CDR1 is GTSNPN, CDR2 SVGIG, per germline (reference sequence). CDR3 amino acids: CAWSVQGGNYGYTF. The CDR3 coding sequence is TGTGCCTGGAGTGTACAGGGGGGTAACTATGGCTACACCTTC.

V gene TRBV16 combines with J gene TRBJ2-2, with 8 bases identical to TRBD2. This CDR3 is built from 14 residues. Trimming cost V 4 bases and J 5 bases; bases outside gene matches: 3. CDR1 KGHSY and CDR2 FQNENV come from the germline V gene. CDR3 DNA sequence: TGTGCCAGCAGCCGAGCGGGGGTGACCGGGGAGCTGTTTTTT. Amino acids: CASSRAGVTGELFF.

This chain links TRBV2 with TRBJ2-1; no clear D gene. V lost 2 bases to trimming and J lost 4 bases, with 6 bases between them. CDR3 length: 13 residues. The germline V gene has CDR1 SNHLY and CDR2 FYNNEI. In nucleotides, the CDR3 is TGTGCCAGCAGTGAAACACTTTACAATGAGCAGTTCTTC. Residues: CASSETLYNEQFF. Based on the CDR3 plus reference TRBV2 and TRBJ2-1, the full variable domain is EPEVTQTPSHQVTQMGQEVILRCVPISNHLYFYWYRQILGQKVEFLVSFYNNEISEKSEIFDDQFSVERPDGSNFTLKIRSTKLEDSAMYFCASSETLYNEQFFGPGTRLTVL.

The chain couples TRBV7-9 to TRBJ1-3; tentatively, D is TRBD1 (6 bases). Between the trimmed V and J ends, which lost 5 bases and 0 bases, there was a span of 11 bases. Germline assignment: CDR1 SEHNR and CDR2 FQNEAQ (reference sequence). The CDR3 sequence is 15 residues long. CDR3 residues: CASSKQGASGNTIYF. Written as DNA, the CDR3 is TGTGCCAGCAGCAAACAGGGAGCCTCTGGAAACACCATATATTTT.

V and J are TRBV7-2 and TRBJ1-6; D unclear. Germline V gives CDR1 SGHTA, CDR2 FQGNSA. V was trimmed by 1 base and J by 7 bases, leaving 5 bases between them. This CDR3 contains 13 residues. DNA of the CDR3: TGTGCCAGCAGCTTAGAACTAAATTCACCCCTCCACTTT. As protein: CASSLELNSPLHF.

V usage is TRBV28 and J usage is TRBJ1-3, with D maybe TRBD1 (5 bases). The CDR3 contains 11 residues. Germline-derived CDR1 and CDR2 are MDHEN and SYDVKM. As DNA, the CDR3 is TGTGTTTCAGGGTTTGGAAACACCATATATTTT. Its protein is CVSGFGNTIYF.

V usage is TRBV18 and J usage is TRBJ2-1; 7 bases align to TRBD1. This CDR3 contains 15 residues. Looked up from germline, CDR1 is KGHSH and CDR2 is LQKENI. Losses at the gene ends were 3 bases for V and 5 bases for J; bases not matched to a gene: 7. The CDR3 loop is CASSPGQGVDNEQFF. CDR3 sequence (DNA): TGTGCCAGCTCACCGGGGCAGGGGGTCGACAATGAGCAGTTCTTC.

This clone has more than one count but fewer than ten. The sample carries other DNA sequences with the same CDR3. J is TRBJ2-6 and V is TRBV5-1; D uncertain. CDR1 is SGHRS, CDR2 YFSETQ, per germline. This CDR3 has 15 amino acids. V was cut by 1 base and J by 0 bases, with 5 bases left in between. CDR3 sequence: CASSLSGSGANVLTF. The CDR3 DNA is TGCGCCAGCAGCTTGAGTGGCTCTGGGGCCAACGTCCTGACTTTC. The full variable domain, in which reference TRBV5-1 and TRBJ2-6 provide the parts outside the CDR3, is KAGVTQTPRYLIKTRGQQVTLSCSPISGHRSVSWYQQTPGQGLQFLFEYFSETQRNKGNFPGRFSGRQFSNSRSEMNVSTLELGDSALYLCASSLSGSGANVLTFGAGSRLTVL.

The chain employs TRBV7-9 and TRBJ2-7; no firm D call. V lost 1 base to trimming and J lost 7 bases, with 11 bases between them. CDR3 length: 13 residues. Germline V gives CDR1 SEHNR, CDR2 FQNEAQ (reference sequence). The CDR3: CASSLGTVGEQYF. The CDR3 region has the DNA TGTGCCAGCAGCTTAGGGACGGTCGGGGAGCAGTACTTC.

The chain employs TRBV10-3 and TRBJ2-2; either TRBD1 or TRBD2 may supply D (5 bases each). Germline V gives CDR1 ENHRY, CDR2 SYGVKD. V was trimmed by 4 bases and J by 1 base, leaving 7 bases between them. This CDR3 is 14 amino acids long. The CDR3 nucleotides are TGTGCCATCAGTGGGGACCGGAACACCGGGGAGCTGTTTTTT. This translates into CAISGDRNTGELFF.

This rearrangement joins TRBV6-1 to TRBJ2-2, with D perhaps assigned TRBD1 or TRBD2 (5 bases each). The CDR3 contains 14 residues. V was shortened by 4 bases and J by 3 bases, with 9 bases between the two germline ends. CDR1 and CDR2 from the germline V gene are MNHNS and SASEGT. CDR3 region: CASSAGTYTGELFF. CDR3 coding DNA: TGTGCCAGCAGTGCCGGGACCTACACCGGGGAGCTGTTTTTT.

The chain employs TRBV28 and TRBJ1-1; the D gene is possibly TRBD1 (5 bases). Germline-derived CDR1 and CDR2 are MDHEN and SYDVKM. This CDR3 has 15 residues. V was cut by 3 bases and J by 4 bases, with 15 bases left in between. In DNA, the CDR3 is TGTGCCAGCAGTTTGCCCCAGGGTGAGGTCACTGAAGCTTTCTTT. It specifies CASSLPQGEVTEAFF.

The chain combines TRBV28 with TRBJ2-7; perhaps TRBD1 as D (6 bases). This CDR3 is built from 13 residues. Germline loops: CDR1 MDHEN, CDR2 SYDVKM. Trimming stripped 7 bases from V and 3 bases from J, with 13 bases between. The CDR3 is CASTQQGLYEQYF. As DNA, the CDR3 is TGTGCCAGCACCCAACAGGGCCTCTACGAGCAGTACTTC.

The V call is TRBV5-5, the J call TRBJ2-3; D not resolved. The germline CDR1 and CDR2 sequences are SGHKS and YYEKEE (reference sequence). V gave up 0 bases and J gave up 10 bases, with 18 bases separating them. The CDR3 covers 15 residues. The CDR3 bases are TGTGCCAGCAGCTTGGATCAGAGCCGAGATAATCCGCAGTATTTT. It encodes CASSLDQSRDNPQYF.

The V call is TRBV5-5, the J call TRBJ1-1, with D tentatively TRBD1 (5 bases). V shed 1 base and J shed 3 bases, with 10 bases lying between them. The CDR3 is 14 amino acids. The germline gives CDR1 SGHKS, CDR2 YYEKEE (reference sequence). The CDR3: CASSLWQGDTEAFF. CDR3 nucleotide sequence: TGTGCCAGCAGCTTGTGGCAGGGAGACACTGAAGCTTTCTTT.

DNA for the CDR3: TGTGCCAGCAGCTATTTCCAGCAGGGAGCTAACTATGGCTACACCTTC. Translating gives CASSYFQQGANYGYTF. The rearrangement uses TRBV7-2 and TRBJ1-2; D is perhaps TRBD1 (5 bases). The V gene's germline CDR1 is SGHTA and CDR2 FQGNSA. This CDR3 has 16 residues. Trimming shortened V by 4 bases and J by 0 bases, and 15 bases separated the two germline ends. Together with reference TRBV7-2 and TRBJ1-2, the CDR3 gives the full variable domain: GAGVSQSPSNKVTEKGKDVELRCDPISGHTALYWYRQSLGQGLEFLIYFQGNSAPDKSGLPSDRFSAERTGGSVSTLTIQRTQQEDSAVYLCASSYFQQGANYGYTFGSGTRLTVV.

CDR3 nucleotide sequence: TGTGCCAGCAAATGGGACACGGTGAACACTGAAGCTTTCTTT. Its translation: CASKWDTVNTEAFF. The chain recombines TRBV27 with TRBJ1-1; TRBD1 might be the D (6 bases). The CDR3 has 14 amino acids. Trimming removed 7 bases from V and 0 bases from J, with 12 bases in between. CDR1 and CDR2 (germline): MNHEY, SMNVEV (reference sequence).

The genes are TRBV2 and TRBJ2-2; TRBD2 matches 13 bases. There are 16 residues in the CDR3. V was pared by 5 bases and J by 1 base, with 1 base of the junction left unmatched. CDR1 SNHLY and CDR2 FYNNEI come from the germline V gene. CDR3 residues: CASSWTSGGNTGELFF. For the CDR3, the DNA is TGTGCCAGCAGTTGGACTAGCGGGGGGAACACCGGGGAGCTGTTTTTT.

The chain uses TRBV7-9 and TRBJ2-3; 11 nucleotides line up with TRBD1. The V gene end was trimmed by 4 bases and the J gene end by 2 bases; junction bases not matched to a gene: 2. Germline CDR1 SEHNR, CDR2 FQNEAQ (reference sequence). The CDR3 covers 15 residues. The CDR3 loop is CASSYGQGATDTQYF. CDR3 nucleotide sequence: TGTGCCAGCAGCTACGGACAGGGGGCCACAGATACGCAGTATTTT.

In DNA, the CDR3 is TGTGCCAGCAGCTTGAGGACAGGGGCGAACACCGGGGAGCTGTTTTTT. This sequence encodes CASSLRTGANTGELFF. V and J are TRBV7-8 and TRBJ2-2; 9 positions agree with TRBD1. CDR1 and CDR2 from the germline V gene are SGHVS and FQNEAQ. Losses at the gene ends were 3 bases for V and 0 bases for J; bases not matched to a gene: 2. The CDR3 covers 16 residues. Full variable domain (outside the CDR3, taken from reference TRBV7-8 and TRBJ2-2): GAGVSQSPRYKVAKRGQDVALRCDPISGHVSLFWYQQALGQGPEFLTYFQNEAQLDKSGLPSDRFFAERPEGSVSTLKIQRTQQEDSAVYLCASSLRTGANTGELFFGEGSRLTVL.

The V and J genes are TRBV7-3 and TRBJ2-3; no clear D gene. V dropped 3 bases and J dropped 0 bases, with 10 bases sitting between them. Per the germline V gene, CDR1 is SGHTA and CDR2 is FQGTGA. The CDR3 consists of 15 residues. The chain's CDR3 is CASSLNSRSTDTQYF. The CDR3 region has the DNA TGTGCCAGCAGCTTGAATTCCAGAAGCACAGATACGCAGTATTTT.

The chain is built from TRBV7-9 and TRBJ2-2, with D tentatively TRBD1 (5 bases). Germline loops: CDR1 SEHNR, CDR2 FQNEAQ (reference sequence). The length of the CDR3 is 14 residues. V gave up 3 bases and J gave up 7 bases, with 12 bases separating them. The CDR3 here is CASSFNPQGGELFF. Written as DNA, the CDR3 is TGTGCCAGCAGCTTTAATCCTCAGGGCGGGGAGCTGTTTTTT.

The V gene is TRBV6-6, the J gene TRBJ1-2, with D perhaps matching TRBD1 (6 bases). Germline CDR1 reads MNHNY; CDR2 reads SVGAGI (reference sequence). This CDR3 contains 16 residues. The germline V and J ends were trimmed by 7 bases and 2 bases, with 20 bases remaining between them. CDR3 sequence reads: CASTSSQGPTNYGYTF. In nucleotides, the CDR3 is TGTGCCAGCACCTCGTCTCAGGGGCCGACGAACTATGGCTACACCTTC.

The chain recombines TRBV7-9 with TRBJ2-3; D not resolved. The germline CDR1 and CDR2 sequences are SEHNR and FQNEAQ (reference sequence). The CDR3 covers 12 residues. Trimming pared 6 bases from V and 0 bases from J, leaving 4 bases between. CDR3 region: CASRKSTDTQYF. CDR3 nucleotide sequence: TGTGCCAGCAGGAAAAGCACAGATACGCAGTATTTT.

The CDR3 DNA sequence: TGTGCCAGCAGTTCCAGGGGGAGTACTGAAGCTTTCTTT. Translation: CASSSRGSTEAFF. This chain joins TRBV28 and TRBJ1-1, with TRBD1 identical over 7 bases. The CDR3 spans 13 residues. V gave up 4 bases and J gave up 5 bases; unmatched junction bases: 4. The germline CDR1 and CDR2 sequences are MDHEN and SYDVKM.

This clone was detected a few times. The chain joins TRBV19 to TRBJ1-1; 8 nucleotides align to TRBD1. Germline V lookup: CDR1 LNHDA, CDR2 SQIVND (reference sequence). The V and J ends lost 0 bases and 6 bases, in that order; junction bases with no gene match: 12. The CDR3 spans 17 residues. In DNA, the CDR3 is TGTGCCAGTAGTATAGACCCCCCCGGACAGGGTAAGGCTGAAGCTTTCTTT. This gives the protein CASSIDPPGQGKAEAFF.

This chain links TRBV28 with TRBJ1-6; 8 nucleotides align to TRBD1. The CDR3 has 17 residues. Trimming cost V 1 base and J 6 bases; bases outside gene matches: 8. CDR1 is MDHEN and CDR2 is SYDVKM in the germline V gene. The CDR3 DNA reads as TGTGCCAGCAGTTTATCCCCCACGGGACAGGTTAATTCACCCCTCCACTTT. Encoded protein: CASSLSPTGQVNSPLHF.

In nucleotides, the CDR3 is TGTGCCAGTTCGACGCCCGAGTATAATCAGCCCCAGCATTTT. Translating it yields CASSTPEYNQPQHF. The chain joins TRBV19 to TRBJ1-5; no reliable D call. Germline assignment: CDR1 LNHDA and CDR2 SQIVND (reference sequence). V was clipped by 8 bases and J by 4 bases, with 15 bases between them. This CDR3 region has 14 residues. Looking up the rest from reference TRBV19 and TRBJ1-5 gives the full variable domain: DGGITQSPKYLFRKEGQNVTLSCEQNLNHDAMYWYRQDPGQGLRLIYYSQIVNDFQKGDIAEGYSVSREKKESFPLTVTSAQKNPTAFYLCASSTPEYNQPQHFGDGTRLSIL.

This rearrangement joins TRBV5-6 to TRBJ2-3; D possibly corresponds to TRBD1 (6 bases). The CDR3 contains 16 residues. Germline CDR1 SGHDT, CDR2 YYEEEE. V was cut by 1 base and J by 5 bases, with 17 bases left in between. As DNA, the CDR3 is TGTGCCAGCAGCTTGAAAATCGCAGGGGCGGAAGATACGCAGTATTTT. Amino acids: CASSLKIAGAEDTQYF.

The chain couples TRBV28 to TRBJ2-3, with 8 bases fitting TRBD1. Germline CDR1 is MDHEN and CDR2 is SYDVKM. V was clipped by 2 bases and J by 5 bases; unmatched bases: 3. The CDR3 sequence is 14 residues long. Here the CDR3 reads CASSLLGTGDTQYF. In DNA, the CDR3 is TGTGCCAGCAGTTTACTCGGGACAGGAGATACGCAGTATTTT.